This is a list of T cell receptor beta chains from one sample in a study of cytomegalovirus exposure and HLA in healthy donors. Some clones are missing from TCRdb's copy, which holds only in-frame ones; the method was immunoSEQ multiplex PCR. The sample includes 99,000 or so clones, approximately 80% of them seen just once. The sample comprised PBMCs. The receptors shown here come from a female donor in good health and CMV-seropositive. CDR3s include the opening cysteine and the closing phenylalanine or tryptophan. Fields, in order: clone size, V gene, J gene, D gene, CDR3 protein, CDR3 DNA. D genes are given only for firm matches. Size tells how often a clone was seen (once, few, many) or the class of an expanded clone, and some rows leave it out.

>.|TRBV19|TRBJ1-5|.
CASSPRRDQPQHF
TGTGCCAGTAGTCCACGTAGAGATCAGCCCCAGCATTTT
>once|TRBV7-7|TRBJ2-3|.
CASSLALNTDTQYF
TGTGCTAGCAGCTTAGCGCTAAACACAGATACGCAGTATTTT
>.|TRBV5-1|TRBJ2-7|TRBD2
CASSDQAGGLREQYF
TGCGCCAGCAGCGATCAAGCGGGAGGGCTTCGAGAGCAGTACTTC
>.|TRBV7-2|TRBJ1-1|.
CASSLYRDGYTEAFF
TGTGCCAGCAGCCTATACAGGGATGGATACACTGAAGCTTTCTTT
>.|TRBV9|TRBJ2-3|.
CASSVDRGRSTDTQYF
TGTGCCAGCAGCGTAGACCGGGGGAGAAGCACAGATACGCAGTATTTT
>.|TRBV6-5|TRBJ2-2|TRBD2
CASELLAGLDGELFF
TGTGCCAGCGAACTACTAGCGGGTCTCGACGGGGAGCTGTTTTTT
>.|TRBV7-8|TRBJ2-7|TRBD2
CASSRVAGATSYEQYF
TGTGCCAGCAGCCGGGTAGCGGGAGCCACCTCCTACGAGCAGTACTTC
>.|TRBV7-9|TRBJ2-2|.
CSSSLGQKNTGELFF
TGTTCCAGCAGCTTAGGACAGAAGAACACCGGGGAGCTGTTTTTT
>.|TRBV11-2|TRBJ2-3|TRBD2
CASSLPSASGSPRTDTQYF
TGTGCCAGCAGCTTACCTTCGGCTAGCGGGAGTCCTCGCACAGATACGCAGTATTTT
>.|TRBV9|TRBJ1-2|TRBD1
CASSAQGQEEMSYTF
TGTGCCAGCAGCGCTCAGGGACAGGAAGAAATGAGCTACACCTTC
>.|TRBV5-1|TRBJ2-2|TRBD2
CASSVLAGGDTGELFF
TGCGCCAGCAGCGTTTTAGCGGGGGGCGACACCGGGGAGCTGTTTTTT
>.|TRBV5-1|TRBJ2-1|.
CASSLVSGYNEQFF
TGCGCCAGCAGCTTGGTGTCGGGGTACAATGAGCAGTTCTTC
>.|TRBV6-4|TRBJ1-2|.
CASSDQGQVGGYTF
TGTGCCAGCAGTGACCAGGGCCAAGTTGGAGGCTACACCTTC
>.|TRBV4-1|TRBJ2-1|TRBD1
CASSHSGQGRSEQFF
TGCGCCAGCAGCCATTCGGGACAGGGCAGGAGTGAGCAGTTCTTC
>.|TRBV6-5|TRBJ2-7|TRBD1
CASSYTDRGYEQYF
TGTGCCAGCAGTTACACTGACAGGGGCTACGAGCAGTACTTC
>once|TRBV27|TRBJ1-1|TRBD1
CASSNDRQGITEALF
TGTGCCAGCAGTAACGATCGACAGGGTATAACTGAAGCTCTCTTT
>once|TRBV5-4|TRBJ2-3|.
CASSPGGAAPTDTQYF
TGTGCCAGCAGCCCTGGGGGGGCCGCACCAACAGATACGCAGTATTTT
>.|TRBV6-6|TRBJ1-4|.
CASTGSEKLFF
TGTGCCAGCACCGGGAGTGAAAAACTGTTTTTT
>few|TRBV7-9|TRBJ1-1|TRBD1
CASSRRQGSTEAFF
TGTGCCAGCAGCCGGAGACAGGGTAGCACTGAAGCTTTCTTT
>.|TRBV27|TRBJ2-3|.
CASSLEGSYTDTQYF
TGTGCCAGCAGTTTGGAGGGATCTTACACAGATACGCAGTATTTT
>.|TRBV9|TRBJ2-6|.
CASSMTLGPRASWANVLTF
TGTGCCAGCAGCATGACCCTAGGACCCAGGGCATCTTGGGCCAACGTCCTGACTTTC
>.|TRBV27|TRBJ2-7|TRBD2
CASTTSASPHRQQYF
TGTGCCAGCACAACTAGCGCGAGTCCCCATCGCCAGCAGTACTTC
>.|TRBV4-2|TRBJ1-2|.
CASSQLLRDIYGYTF
TGTGCCAGCAGCCAACTCCTCCGGGACATCTATGGCTACACCTTC
>.|TRBV5-4|TRBJ2-7|TRBD1
CASSTAGTGGTEQYF
TGTGCCAGCAGCACGGCCGGGACAGGGGGCACCGAGCAGTACTTC
>once|TRBV25-1|TRBJ2-1|.
CASSLQGAYNEQFF
TGTGCCAGCAGTCTACAGGGAGCCTACAATGAGCAGTTCTTC
>.|TRBV6-5|TRBJ2-7|TRBD1
CASSPGQGGYEQYF
TGTGCCAGCAGTCCGGGACAGGGAGGATACGAGCAGTACTTC
>.|TRBV7-9|TRBJ2-7|TRBD1
CASSLGDRSEGSYEQYF
TGTGCCAGCAGCTTAGGGGACAGGTCGGAAGGGTCCTACGAGCAGTACTTC
>.|TRBV19|TRBJ2-2|TRBD2
CASSTGTSGGGELFF
TGTGCCAGTAGTACGGGGACTAGCGGGGGCGGGGAGCTGTTTTTT
>.|TRBV6-5|TRBJ2-1|.
CASSSLASFNEQFF
TGTGCCAGCAGTTCCCTAGCGAGCTTCAATGAGCAGTTCTTC
>.|TRBV27|TRBJ2-7|TRBD1
CASRDRDRIYEQYF
TGTGCCAGCAGAGACCGGGACAGGATTTACGAGCAGTACTTC
>.|TRBV2|TRBJ1-5|.
CASSEAPGGNQPQHF
TGTGCCAGCAGTGAAGCGCCGGGGGGTAATCAGCCCCAGCATTTT
>.|TRBV11-2|TRBJ2-3|.
CASSLPGRAGTDTQYF
TGTGCCAGCAGCCTTCCCGGGAGAGCGGGCACAGATACGCAGTATTTT
>.|TRBV5-1|TRBJ2-2|TRBD1
CASSLRLAGGSNTGELFF
TGCGCCAGCAGCTTGAGGTTGGCAGGGGGATCGAACACCGGGGAGCTGTTTTTT
>.|TRBV4-1|TRBJ2-5|TRBD2
CASSQDEAGGPGETQYF
TGCGCCAGCAGCCAAGATGAGGCGGGGGGGCCGGGGGAGACCCAGTACTTC
>.|TRBV19|TRBJ1-1|TRBD1
CASSDRTGAEAFF
TGTGCCAGTAGCGATCGGACAGGGGCTGAAGCTTTCTTT
>.|TRBV5-1|TRBJ2-7|TRBD2
CASSFGGAGGSYEQYF
TGCGCCAGCAGCTTCGGTGGGGCGGGAGGGTCCTACGAGCAGTACTTC
>.|TRBV6-6|TRBJ1-5|.
CASSYAGGAPYQPQHF
TGTGCCAGCAGTTACGCGGGGGGGGCTCCGTATCAGCCCCAGCATTTT
>.|TRBV19|TRBJ1-2|.
CASRLRGRIYGYTF
TGTGCCAGTCGATTGCGGGGGCGGATCTATGGCTACACCTTC